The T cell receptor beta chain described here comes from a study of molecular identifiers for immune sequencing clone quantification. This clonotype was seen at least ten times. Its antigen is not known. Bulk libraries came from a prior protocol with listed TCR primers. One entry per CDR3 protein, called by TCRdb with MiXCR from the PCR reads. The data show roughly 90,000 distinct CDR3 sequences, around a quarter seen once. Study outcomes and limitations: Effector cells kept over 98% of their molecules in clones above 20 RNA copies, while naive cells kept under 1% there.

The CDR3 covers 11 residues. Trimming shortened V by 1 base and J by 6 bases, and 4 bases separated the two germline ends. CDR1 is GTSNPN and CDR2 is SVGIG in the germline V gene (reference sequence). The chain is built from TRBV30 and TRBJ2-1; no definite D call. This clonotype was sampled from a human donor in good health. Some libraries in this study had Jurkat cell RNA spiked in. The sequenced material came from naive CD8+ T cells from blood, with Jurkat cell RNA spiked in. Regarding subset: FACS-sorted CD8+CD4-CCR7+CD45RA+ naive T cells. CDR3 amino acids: CAWSGPNEQFF. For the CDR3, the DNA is TGTGCCTGGAGTGGACCCAATGAGCAGTTCTTC.